Below are 18 T cell receptor beta chains sequenced from a single sample in a study of OX40 agonist ivuxolimab in advanced cancers. Assay used: immunoSEQ multiplex PCR; TCRdb lists only in-frame clones, some missing. The table includes some 62,000 clones, more than 80% detected once. The starting material was CD4+ or CD8+ T cells sorted from blood, obtained in a trial of the OX40 agonist ivuxolimab. The receptors stem from an adult with an advanced solid tumor such as melanoma, head and neck, liver or kidney cancer.

This chain links TRBV19 with TRBJ1-5; D is unclear. The CDR3 runs to 15 residues. Trimming left V 1 base short and J 3 bases short, with 10 bases between. Germline V gene data show CDR1 as LNHDA and CDR2 as SQIVND (reference sequence). Here the CDR3 DNA reads TGTGCCAGTAGTATAGTCGACGGTTCCAATCAGCCCCAGCATTTT. It codes for CASSIVDGSNQPQHF.

The chain couples TRBV11-2 to TRBJ2-5, with D tentatively TRBD1 (5 bases). The tail of the sequence fits TRBJ2-7 better, so the J call may be wrong. The length of the CDR3 is 13 residues. Germline V CDR1 and CDR2: SGHAT, FQNNGV. CDR3: CASRQARVYEQYF. The CDR3 nucleotides are TGTGCCAGCAGACAAGCCAGGGTCTACGAGCAGTACTTC.

This clone was recorded once. The chain uses TRBV19 and TRBJ2-5; a weak D match, TRBD1 (5 bases). The CDR3 runs 14 residues. V was trimmed by 3 bases and J by 4 bases, leaving 12 bases between them. Germline lookup yields CDR1 LNHDA and CDR2 SQIVND (reference sequence). The CDR3 loop reads CASSIGAGIETQYF. CDR3 nucleotide sequence: TGTGCCAGTAGTATTGGGGCAGGGATAGAGACCCAGTACTTC.

The chain recombines TRBV15 with TRBJ1-3, with D uncertain. Trimming took off 0 bases at V and 1 base at J, with 10 bases between the two ends. CDR3 size: 16 residues. Looked up from germline, CDR1 is LNHNV and CDR2 is YYDKDF (reference sequence). The CDR3 DNA follows: TGTGCCACCAGCAGAGATTCCGGGAAATCTGGAAACACCATATATTTT. This codes for CATSRDSGKSGNTIYF.

This clone occurred once. The rearrangement joins TRBV29-1 to TRBJ2-1, with a weak D call TRBD1 (5 bases). Germline CDR1 and CDR2: SQVTM and ANQGSEA. V lost 6 bases and J 16 bases, leaving 13 bases between the germline ends. This CDR3 region has 9 residues. CDR3 protein: CSVSDGAFF. The CDR3 coding sequence is TGCAGCGTCTCTGATGGGGCTTTCTTC.

The V gene is TRBV5-1, the J gene TRBJ2-6; tentatively, D is TRBD1 or TRBD2 (5 bases each). CDR1 SGHRS and CDR2 YFSETQ come from the germline V gene. The CDR3 loop spans 16 amino acids. V lost 0 bases and J lost 4, with 11 bases in between. For the CDR3, the DNA is TGCGCCAGCAGCTTGGCCGGGGCTTCCGGGGCCAACGTCCTGACTTTC. Translated: CASSLAGASGANVLTF.

The rearrangement joins TRBV2 to TRBJ2-1; D gene unclear. The CDR3 sequence is 12 residues long. The V end lost 8 bases, the J end lost 1 base, and 6 bases lay between the germline ends. The germline V gene encodes CDR1 SNHLY and CDR2 FYNNEI. Written as DNA, the CDR3 is TGTGCCAGCTTAGGATCCTACAATGAGCAGTTCTTC. Translated: CASLGSYNEQFF.

V and J are TRBV7-9 and TRBJ2-7, with a possible D match to TRBD1 (6 bases). The germline V gene encodes CDR1 SEHNR and CDR2 FQNEAQ (reference sequence). The length of the CDR3 is 15 residues. The germline V and J ends were trimmed by 3 bases and 8 bases, with 20 bases remaining between them. The CDR3 reads CASSFLGQGPTKQYF. Written as DNA, the CDR3 is TGTGCCAGCAGCTTTTTAGGGCAGGGGCCGACGAAGCAGTACTTC.

Concerning this clone: Other DNA sequences within the sample encode an identical CDR3. The chain links TRBV10-3 to TRBJ1-1; D is perhaps TRBD1 (5 bases). Germline loops: CDR1 ENHRY, CDR2 SYGVKD. Trimming pared 3 bases from V and 0 bases from J, leaving 14 bases between. The CDR3 extends over 16 amino acids. Here the CDR3 reads CAISESGGGMNTEAFF. The CDR3 DNA is TGTGCCATCAGTGAAAGCGGGGGTGGAATGAACACTGAAGCTTTCTTT.

The table lists this clone with a few counts. The chain recombines TRBV30 with TRBJ1-1; D may be TRBD1 (5 bases). Looked up from germline, CDR1 is GTSNPN and CDR2 is SVGIG (reference sequence). V lost 4 bases to trimming and J lost 1 base, with 10 bases between them. This CDR3 is 13 amino acids long. The CDR3 DNA reads TGTGCCTGGACCCGCAGGGAGAACACTGAAGCTTTCTTT. It is translated as CAWTRRENTEAFF.

The chain has TRBV9 and TRBJ2-7, with D perhaps matching TRBD2 (6 bases). The V and J ends lost 4 bases and 6 bases respectively, with 20 bases between them. CDR1 SGDLS and CDR2 YYNGEE come from the germline V gene. This CDR3 has 15 residues. CDR3 sequence: CASSPRERPMSEQYF. CDR3 nucleotide sequence: TGTGCCAGCAGCCCCCGGGAGCGGCCCATGAGCGAGCAGTACTTC. The full variable domain, rest sourced from reference TRBV9 and TRBJ2-7, is DSGVTQTPKHLITATGQRVTLRCSPRSGDLSVYWYQQSLDQGLQFLIQYYNGEERAKGNILERFSAQQFPDLHSELNLSSLELGDSALYFCASSPRERPMSEQYFGPGTRLTVT.

The genes are TRBV11-2 and TRBJ2-5; a weak D match, TRBD1 (5 bases). Matching the DNA end better, TRBJ2-7 makes the J call doubtful. CDR3 length equals 15 residues. Germline values: CDR1 SGHAT, CDR2 FQNNGV. In DNA form, the CDR3 reads TGTGCCAGCACCACCACCCTAGGGGTAGGCTACGAGCAGTACTTC. This sequence encodes CASTTTLGVGYEQYF.

The chain couples TRBV19 to TRBJ1-5; no firm D call. V was clipped by 6 bases and J by 5 bases, with 14 bases between them. This CDR3 contains 14 residues. Germline CDR1 LNHDA, CDR2 SQIVND (reference sequence). CDR3 sequence (DNA): TGTGCCAGTAGAGTTGGGCAGAACGATCAGCCCCAGCATTTT. Protein: CASRVGQNDQPQHF.

This chain links TRBV5-1 with TRBJ2-5; 7 bases match TRBD1. V lost 4 bases and J lost 5; bases outside the gene matches: 8. CDR3 length equals 14 residues. Germline CDR1 and CDR2: SGHRS and YFSETQ. The CDR3 nucleotides read TGCGCCAGCAGCGCGAGAGGGGGCTGGGAGACCCAGTACTTC. This codes for CASSARGGWETQYF.

The gene calls are TRBV5-6 and TRBJ2-7; TRBD2 is a possible D gene (6 bases). The V gene's germline CDR1 is SGHDT and CDR2 YYEEEE. This CDR3 is built from 12 residues. V dropped 5 bases and J dropped 5 bases, with 11 bases sitting between them. The chain's CDR3 is CASRGGENEQYF. Written as DNA, the CDR3 is TGTGCCAGCAGGGGCGGGGAAAACGAGCAGTACTTC.

V is TRBV18 and J is TRBJ1-5; 8 bases fit TRBD1. CDR1 is KGHSH and CDR2 is LQKENI in the germline V gene. The CDR3 sequence is 15 residues long. The J segment lost 3 bases and the V segment lost 6 bases, leaving 7 bases of the junction unmatched. This CDR3 is CASSRDRSINQPQHF. CDR3 coding DNA: TGTGCCAGCTCCCGGGACAGGTCCATCAATCAGCCCCAGCATTTT.

V usage is TRBV28 and J usage is TRBJ1-2; D uncertain. Germline CDR1 and CDR2: MDHEN and SYDVKM. This CDR3 has 13 residues. V dropped 5 bases and J dropped 5 bases, with 12 bases sitting between them. The CDR3 protein is CASSSGAKYGYTF. The CDR3 DNA reads TGTGCCAGCAGTAGCGGAGCCAAATATGGCTACACCTTC.

This chain uses TRBV6-6 with TRBJ1-2; weak D call: TRBD1 (5 bases). Germline V gene lookup returns CDR1 MNHNY and CDR2 SVGAGI (reference sequence). The V end lost 7 bases, the J end lost 4 bases, and 16 bases lay between the germline ends. This CDR3 spans 14 amino acids. CDR3 sequence reads: CASTREGTAYGYTF. Here the CDR3 DNA reads TGTGCCAGCACCCGAGAGGGGACGGCCTATGGCTACACCTTC.